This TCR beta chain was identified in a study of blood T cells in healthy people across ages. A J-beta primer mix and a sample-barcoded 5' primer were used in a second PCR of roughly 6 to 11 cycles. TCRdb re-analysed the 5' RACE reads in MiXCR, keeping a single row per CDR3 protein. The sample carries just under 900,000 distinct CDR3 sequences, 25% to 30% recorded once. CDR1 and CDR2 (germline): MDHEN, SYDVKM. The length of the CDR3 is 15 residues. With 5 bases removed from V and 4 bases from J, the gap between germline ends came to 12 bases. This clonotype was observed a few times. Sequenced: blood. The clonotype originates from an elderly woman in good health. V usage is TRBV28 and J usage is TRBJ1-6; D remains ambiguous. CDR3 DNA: TGTGCCAGCAGTCCTCCCGGGAGTTATAATTCACCCCTCCACTTT. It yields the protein CASSPPGSYNSPLHF.